The table lists the clone carrying this T cell receptor (beta chain) with a count of one. J was trimmed by 1 base and V by 1 base; bases with no gene match: 15. Germline CDR1 and CDR2: MDHEN and SYDVKM. CDR3 length: 21 residues. TCRdb keeps only in-frame clones here, not all; method: immunoSEQ multiplex PCR. This sample yields around 70,000 clones, of which about 91% are seen a single time; around 4.9% belongs to the top ten. This specimen belongs to a study of blood T cell repertoires in COVID-19. Study-level background: Nucleic acid was either cDNA or gDNA, and it came from T cells, B-cell-depleted T cells, or PBMCs.

The receptor was isolated from a woman aged 55-75 years with active COVID-19. What was sequenced was peripheral blood. This sequence joins TRBV28 and TRBJ2-6, with 8 bases identical to TRBD1. CDR3 sequence reads: CASSLSLRTGTVSSGANVLTF. DNA of the CDR3: TGTGCCAGCAGTTTATCGCTTCGGACAGGGACCGTTTCATCTGGGGCCAACGTCCTGACTTTC.